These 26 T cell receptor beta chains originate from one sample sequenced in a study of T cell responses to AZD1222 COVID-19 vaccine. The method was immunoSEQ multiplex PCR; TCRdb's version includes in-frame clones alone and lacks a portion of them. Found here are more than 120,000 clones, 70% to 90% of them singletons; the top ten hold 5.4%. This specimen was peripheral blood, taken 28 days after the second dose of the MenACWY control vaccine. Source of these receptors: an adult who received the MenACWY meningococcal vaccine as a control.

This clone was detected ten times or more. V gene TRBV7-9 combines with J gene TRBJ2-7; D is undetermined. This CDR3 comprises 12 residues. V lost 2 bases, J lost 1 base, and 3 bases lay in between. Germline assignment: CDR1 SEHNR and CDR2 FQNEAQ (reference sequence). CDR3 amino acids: CASSLQSYEQYF. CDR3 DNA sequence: TGTGCCAGCAGCTTACAATCCTACGAGCAGTACTTC.

The CDR3 DNA is TGTGCCAGCACGGACGGGAACTATGGCTACACCTTC. Encoded protein: CASTDGNYGYTF. This sequence joins TRBV28 and TRBJ1-2; D not resolved. V dropped 7 bases and J dropped 2 bases, with 8 bases sitting between them. This CDR3 region has 12 residues. CDR1 MDHEN and CDR2 SYDVKM come from the germline V gene.

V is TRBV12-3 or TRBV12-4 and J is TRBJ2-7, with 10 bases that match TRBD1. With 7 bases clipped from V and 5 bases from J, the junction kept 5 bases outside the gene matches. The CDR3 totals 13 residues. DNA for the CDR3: TGTGCCAGCACCCAGACAGGGGGCAACGAGCAGTACTTC. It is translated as CASTQTGGNEQYF.

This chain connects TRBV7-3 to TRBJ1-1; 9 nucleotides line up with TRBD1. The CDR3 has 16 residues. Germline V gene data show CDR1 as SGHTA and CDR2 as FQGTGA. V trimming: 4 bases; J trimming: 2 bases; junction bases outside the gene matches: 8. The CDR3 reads CASSSQGAGLNTEAFF. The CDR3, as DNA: TGTGCCAGCAGCTCACAGGGGGCCGGGCTTAACACTGAAGCTTTCTTT.

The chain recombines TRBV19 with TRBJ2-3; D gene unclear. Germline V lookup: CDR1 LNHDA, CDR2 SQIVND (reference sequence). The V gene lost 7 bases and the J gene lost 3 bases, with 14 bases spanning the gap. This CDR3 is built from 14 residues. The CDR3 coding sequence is TGTGCCAGTACTACCCTCGCCTCAACAGATACGCAGTATTTT. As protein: CASTTLASTDTQYF.

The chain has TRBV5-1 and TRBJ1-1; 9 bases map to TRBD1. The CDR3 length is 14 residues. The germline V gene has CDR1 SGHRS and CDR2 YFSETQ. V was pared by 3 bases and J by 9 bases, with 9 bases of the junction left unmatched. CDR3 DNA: TGCGCCAGCAGCTCGACGACTACAGGGGGCAAAGCTTTCTTT. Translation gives CASSSTTTGGKAFF.

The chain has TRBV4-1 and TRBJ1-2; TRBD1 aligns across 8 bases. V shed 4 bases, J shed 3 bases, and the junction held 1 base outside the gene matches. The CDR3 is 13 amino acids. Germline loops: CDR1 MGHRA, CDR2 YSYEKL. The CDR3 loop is CASSPTGDYGYTF. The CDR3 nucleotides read TGCGCCAGCAGCCCGACAGGGGACTATGGCTACACCTTC.

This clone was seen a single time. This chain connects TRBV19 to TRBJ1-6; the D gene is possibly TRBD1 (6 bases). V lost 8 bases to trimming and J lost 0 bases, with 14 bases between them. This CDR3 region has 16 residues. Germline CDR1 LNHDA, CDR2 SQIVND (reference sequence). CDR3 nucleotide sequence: TGTGCCAGTGATTCCGGGACAAACTCCTATAATTCACCCCTCCACTTT. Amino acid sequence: CASDSGTNSYNSPLHF.

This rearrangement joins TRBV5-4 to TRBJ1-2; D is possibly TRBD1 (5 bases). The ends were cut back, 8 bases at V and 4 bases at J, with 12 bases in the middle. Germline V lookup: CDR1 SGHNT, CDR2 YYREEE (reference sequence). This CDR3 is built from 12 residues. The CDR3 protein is CASQRDGYGYTF. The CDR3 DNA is TGTGCCAGTCAAAGGGACGGCTATGGCTACACCTTC.

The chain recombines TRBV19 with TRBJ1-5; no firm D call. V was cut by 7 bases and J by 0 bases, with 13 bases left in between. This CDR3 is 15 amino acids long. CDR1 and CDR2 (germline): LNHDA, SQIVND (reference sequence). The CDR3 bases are TGTGCCAGTACCGTACGAGGGTCTAGCAATCAGCCCCAGCATTTT. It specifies CASTVRGSSNQPQHF.

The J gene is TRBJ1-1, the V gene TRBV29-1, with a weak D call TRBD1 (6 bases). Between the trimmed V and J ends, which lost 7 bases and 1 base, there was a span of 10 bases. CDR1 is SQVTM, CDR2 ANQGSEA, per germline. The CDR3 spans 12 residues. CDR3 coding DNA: TGCAGCGGCAGGGGTTCGAACACTGAAGCTTTCTTT. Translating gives CSGRGSNTEAFF.

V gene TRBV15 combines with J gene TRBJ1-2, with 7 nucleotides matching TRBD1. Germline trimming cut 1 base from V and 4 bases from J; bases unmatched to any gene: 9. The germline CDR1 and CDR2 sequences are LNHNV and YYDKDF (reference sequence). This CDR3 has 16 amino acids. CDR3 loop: CATSRAETGWVYGYTF. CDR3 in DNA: TGTGCCACCAGCAGAGCAGAGACAGGGTGGGTCTATGGCTACACCTTC.

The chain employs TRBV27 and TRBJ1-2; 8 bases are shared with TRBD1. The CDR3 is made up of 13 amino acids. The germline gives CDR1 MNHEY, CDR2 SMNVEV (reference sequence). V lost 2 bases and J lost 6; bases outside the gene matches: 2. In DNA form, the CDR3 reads TGTGCCAGCAGTTTAGACAGGGGAAATGGCTACACCTTC. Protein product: CASSLDRGNGYTF.

Here the CDR3 DNA reads TGTGCCAGCAGCGACGGATCCGCCAATTCACCCCTCCACTTT. The encoded protein is CASSDGSANSPLHF. The chain has TRBV9 and TRBJ1-6; D not certain. Germline values: CDR1 SGDLS, CDR2 YYNGEE. The CDR3 spans 14 residues. V lost 3 bases and J lost 7, with 11 bases in between. The full variable domain, its missing parts supplied by reference TRBV9 and TRBJ1-6, is DSGVTQTPKHLITATGQRVTLRCSPRSGDLSVYWYQQSLDQGLQFLIQYYNGEERAKGNILERFSAQQFPDLHSELNLSSLELGDSALYFCASSDGSANSPLHFGNGTRLTVT.

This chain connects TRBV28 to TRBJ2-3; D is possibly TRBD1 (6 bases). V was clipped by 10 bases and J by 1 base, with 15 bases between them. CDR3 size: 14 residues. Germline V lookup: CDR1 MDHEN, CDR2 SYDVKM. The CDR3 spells CAIRAAGGTDTQYF. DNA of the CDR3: TGTGCCATCCGGGCGGCAGGGGGCACAGATACGCAGTATTTT.

CDR3 in DNA: TGCAGCGTTGGATCCCCCTACGAGCAGTACTTC. Translation gives CSVGSPYEQYF. The rearrangement links TRBV29-1 to TRBJ2-7; D unresolved. The V and J ends lost 4 bases and 2 bases respectively, with 6 bases between them. From germline, CDR1 is SQVTM and CDR2 ANQGSEA. The CDR3 consists of 11 residues.

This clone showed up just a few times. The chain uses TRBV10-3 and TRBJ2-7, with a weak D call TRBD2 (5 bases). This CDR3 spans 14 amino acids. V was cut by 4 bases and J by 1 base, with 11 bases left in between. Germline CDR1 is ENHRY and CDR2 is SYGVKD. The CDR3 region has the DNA TGTGCCATCAGTGCCCGGGATGTGTCCTACGAGCAGTACTTC. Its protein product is CAISARDVSYEQYF.

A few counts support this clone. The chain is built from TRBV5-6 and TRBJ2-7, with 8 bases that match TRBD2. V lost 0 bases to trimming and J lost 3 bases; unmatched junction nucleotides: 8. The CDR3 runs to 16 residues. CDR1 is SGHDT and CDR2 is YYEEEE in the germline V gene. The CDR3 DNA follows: TGTGCCAGCAGCTTGGTAGCGGGACTCCTCTTCTACGAGCAGTACTTC. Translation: CASSLVAGLLFYEQYF.

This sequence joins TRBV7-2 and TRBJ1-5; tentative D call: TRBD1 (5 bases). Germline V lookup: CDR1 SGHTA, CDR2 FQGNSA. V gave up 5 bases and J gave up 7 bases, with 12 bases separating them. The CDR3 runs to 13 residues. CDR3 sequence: CASSLDISQPQHF. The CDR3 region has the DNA TGTGCCAGCAGCCTGGACATCTCGCAGCCCCAGCATTTT.

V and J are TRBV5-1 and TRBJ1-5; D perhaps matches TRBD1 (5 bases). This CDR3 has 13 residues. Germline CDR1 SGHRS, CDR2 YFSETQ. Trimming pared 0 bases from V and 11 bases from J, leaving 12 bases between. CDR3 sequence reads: CASSLVGEGAQHF. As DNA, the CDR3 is TGCGCCAGCAGCTTGGTTGGGGAAGGGGCCCAGCATTTT. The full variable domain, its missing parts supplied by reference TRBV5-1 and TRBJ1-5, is KAGVTQTPRYLIKTRGQQVTLSCSPISGHRSVSWYQQTPGQGLQFLFEYFSETQRNKGNFPGRFSGRQFSNSRSEMNVSTLELGDSALYLCASSLVGEGAQHFGDGTRLSIL.

Here the CDR3 reads CAINKQQGGSPLHF. CDR3 in DNA: TGTGCCATCAATAAACAACAAGGCGGCTCACCCCTCCACTTT. The chain is built from TRBV10-3 and TRBJ1-6; D is undetermined. There are 14 residues in the CDR3. V shed 7 bases and J shed 10 bases, with 17 bases lying between them. Germline V lookup: CDR1 ENHRY, CDR2 SYGVKD.

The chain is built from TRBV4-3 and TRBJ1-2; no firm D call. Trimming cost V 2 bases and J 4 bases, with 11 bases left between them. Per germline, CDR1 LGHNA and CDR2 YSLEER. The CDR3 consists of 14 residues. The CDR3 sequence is CASSQSIVSYGYTF. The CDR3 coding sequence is TGCGCCAGCAGCCAATCCATTGTTTCCTATGGCTACACCTTC.

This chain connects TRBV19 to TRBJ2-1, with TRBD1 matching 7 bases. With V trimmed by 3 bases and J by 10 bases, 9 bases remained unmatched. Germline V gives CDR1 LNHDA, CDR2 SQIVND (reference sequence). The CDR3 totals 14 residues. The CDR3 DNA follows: TGTGCCAGTAGTATCACCGACAGGGATTGGGAGCAGTTCTTC. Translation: CASSITDRDWEQFF.

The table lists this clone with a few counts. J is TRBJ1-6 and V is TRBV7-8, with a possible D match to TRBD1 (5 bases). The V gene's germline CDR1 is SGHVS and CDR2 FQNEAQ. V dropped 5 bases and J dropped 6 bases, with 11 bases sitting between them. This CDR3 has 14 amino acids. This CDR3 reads CASSPQGGNSPLHF. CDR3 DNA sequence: TGTGCCAGCAGCCCGCAGGGCGGTAATTCACCCCTCCACTTT.

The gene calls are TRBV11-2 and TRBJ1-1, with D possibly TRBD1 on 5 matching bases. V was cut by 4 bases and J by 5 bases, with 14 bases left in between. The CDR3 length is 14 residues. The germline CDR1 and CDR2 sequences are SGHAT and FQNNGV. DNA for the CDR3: TGTGCCAGCAGCTACCTGAGTGGGGGGACTGAAGCTTTCTTT. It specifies CASSYLSGGTEAFF.

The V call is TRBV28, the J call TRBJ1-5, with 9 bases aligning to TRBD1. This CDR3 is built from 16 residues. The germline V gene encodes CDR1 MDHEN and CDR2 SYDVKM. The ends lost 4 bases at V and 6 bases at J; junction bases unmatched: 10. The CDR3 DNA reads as TGTGCCAGCAGTTCCCCCGGACAGGGGAATCTTCAGCCCCAGCATTTT. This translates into CASSSPGQGNLQPQHF.